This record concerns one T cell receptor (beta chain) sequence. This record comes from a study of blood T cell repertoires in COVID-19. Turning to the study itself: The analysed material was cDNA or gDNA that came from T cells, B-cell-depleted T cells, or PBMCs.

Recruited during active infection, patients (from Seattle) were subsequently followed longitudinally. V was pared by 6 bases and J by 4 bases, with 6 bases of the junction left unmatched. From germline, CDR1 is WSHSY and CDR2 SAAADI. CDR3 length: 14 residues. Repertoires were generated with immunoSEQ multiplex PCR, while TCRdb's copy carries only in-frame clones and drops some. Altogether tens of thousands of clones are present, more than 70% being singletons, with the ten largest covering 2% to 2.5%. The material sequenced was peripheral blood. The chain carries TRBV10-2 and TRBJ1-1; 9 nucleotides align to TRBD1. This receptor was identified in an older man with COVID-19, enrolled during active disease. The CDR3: CASRSTGGATEAFF. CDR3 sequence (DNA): TGCGCCAGCAGATCAACAGGGGGCGCCACTGAAGCTTTCTTT.